This T cell receptor beta chain stems from a study of monozygotic twins with inflammatory bowel disease. CDR3 size: 15 residues. Germline V gives CDR1 MNHNS, CDR2 SASEGT. TCRdb derives one entry per CDR3 protein from the 5' RACE reads, leaving out DNA. Recorded here are approximately 400,000 distinct CDR3 sequences; the top ten clones represent around 2.5%. No T cells were sorted before total RNA was taken from whole blood. The rearrangement uses TRBV6-1 and TRBJ1-2; without DNA, the TCRdb call of TRBD1 cannot be checked. The origin of this receptor is a human donor with ulcerative colitis or Crohn's disease, or a healthy co-twin of an affected twin (not recorded which). The sample taken for sequencing was blood. The CDR3 loop is CASRHRPGTGKGYTF.